This T cell receptor beta chain stems from a study of cytomegalovirus exposure and HLA in healthy donors. The CDR3 has 14 amino acids. Deletions cut 2 bases from V and 4 bases from J, with 11 bases between. The germline gives CDR1 SNHLY, CDR2 FYNNEI. Both 60 Vbeta primers and 13 Jbeta primers went into the PCR. TCRdb's table, derived via immunoSEQ multiplex PCR, lists solely in-frame clones and lacks some. Of 200,000 to 250,000 clones listed, 79% were seen once; the top ten hold 1.7%. The material sequenced was PBMCs. The sequence came from a man aged 50 or older in good health and CMV-seronegative. The chain has TRBV2 and TRBJ1-2; possibly TRBD1 for D (5 bases). The CDR3 spells CASSEYEGAYGYTF. The CDR3 nucleotides are TGTGCCAGCAGTGAATATGAAGGGGCCTATGGCTACACCTTC.